The source of this T cell receptor (beta chain) is a study of shared clonotypes between healthy human individuals. Overall study findings and caveats: Shared clonotypes across all four donors exceeded non-shared ones in generation probability. Specimens sampled were limited to blood, with tissue repertoires likely differing. Clonotype sharing across several donors was observed for around 5% of naive CD4 clonotypes.

The CDR3 runs 14 residues. Germline V gene lookup returns CDR1 MNHNS and CDR2 SASEGT. With V trimmed by 6 bases and J by 3 bases, 7 bases remained unmatched. This clone was counted between two and nine times. Its antigen is unknown. A roughly 200 ng quantity of DNA, 25,000 to 35,000 T cell genomes, went into the sorted-subset replicate PCRs. Clones were read by immunoSEQ multiplex PCR, and TCRdb kept only the in-frame ones, dropping some. The data contain over a million clones, approximately 70% of them seen just once; the ten biggest clones take up roughly 1.5%. This clonotype was sampled from a man between 18 and 35 years old in good health. Sequencing was performed on memory CD4+ T cells sorted from blood. Subset meaning: CD45RA-negative fraction. The J gene is TRBJ1-1, the V gene TRBV6-1; 7 nucleotides agree with TRBD1. CDR3 DNA sequence: TGTGCCAGCAGCCAGGGACAGACACACACTGAAGCTTTCTTT. This encodes CASSQGQTHTEAFF.